The 20 T cell receptor beta chains listed next were all sequenced from one sample in a study of cytomegalovirus exposure and HLA in healthy donors. Researchers ran the PCR with 60 Vbeta and 13 Jbeta primers. Data came from immunoSEQ multiplex PCR; TCRdb stores just in-frame clones and leaves some out. Of about 190,000 clones listed, roughly 80% were seen once; the top ten hold approximately 3%. The sequencing sample was made of PBMCs. The receptors derive from a woman aged 30 to 39 in good health and CMV-seropositive.

The genes are TRBV27 and TRBJ2-7; 11 bases are a match to TRBD2. With V trimmed by 6 bases and J by 4 bases, 8 bases remained unmatched. Per germline, CDR1 MNHEY and CDR2 SMNVEV (reference sequence). The CDR3 runs to 15 residues. The CDR3 region has the DNA TGTGCCAGCAGCCTTACTAGCGGGAGTGGGTACGAGCAGTACTTC. This gives the protein CASSLTSGSGYEQYF.

The rearrangement joins TRBV27 to TRBJ2-7, with D unresolved. Germline CDR1 and CDR2: MNHEY and SMNVEV (reference sequence). V was shortened by 2 bases and J by 2 bases, with 7 bases between the two germline ends. CDR3 length: 13 residues. CDR3 protein: CASSLKQAYEQYF. The CDR3 DNA is TGTGCCAGCAGTTTAAAGCAGGCCTACGAGCAGTACTTC.

The rearrangement links TRBV6-1 to TRBJ2-5; D is unclear. Germline V gene lookup returns CDR1 MNHNS and CDR2 SASEGT. The V gene lost 5 bases and the J gene lost 5 bases, with 18 bases spanning the gap. The CDR3 length is 15 residues. Here the CDR3 reads CASSPMPQVRETQYF. CDR3 in DNA: TGTGCCAGCAGTCCCATGCCGCAGGTCCGGGAGACCCAGTACTTC.

V gene TRBV27 combines with J gene TRBJ2-1; TRBD2 matches 9 bases. The V gene's germline CDR1 is MNHEY and CDR2 SMNVEV (reference sequence). V lost 0 bases, J lost 1 base, and 4 bases stayed unmatched. CDR3 length equals 17 residues. The CDR3 DNA follows: TGTGCCAGCAGTTTATCCAGGACTAGCGTTTCCTACAATGAGCAGTTCTTC. It codes for CASSLSRTSVSYNEQFF.

V gene TRBV6-4 combines with J gene TRBJ1-1; 9 positions match TRBD1. The V gene's germline CDR1 is MRHNA and CDR2 SNTAGT. Trimming removed 5 bases from V and 5 bases from J; junction bases left unmatched: 3. The CDR3 spans 13 residues. This CDR3 reads CASSPGQGTEAFF. The CDR3 DNA sequence: TGTGCCAGCAGTCCGGGACAGGGTACTGAAGCTTTCTTT.

CDR3 DNA: TGTGCCAGCACCTCTTACAGGGGTTCCAATGAGCAGTTCTTC. Amino acids: CASTSYRGSNEQFF. The J gene is TRBJ2-1, the V gene TRBV11-1; 7 positions agree with TRBD1. Trimming took 7 bases from V and 6 from J; bases not matched to a gene: 9. Germline CDR1 SGHAT, CDR2 FQDESV (reference sequence). This CDR3 is 14 amino acids long.

This rearrangement joins TRBV7-9 to TRBJ1-1, with 8 nucleotides matching TRBD1. This CDR3 region has 14 residues. The J segment lost 5 bases and the V segment lost 5 bases, leaving 7 bases of the junction unmatched. Germline CDR1 is SEHNR and CDR2 is FQNEAQ (reference sequence). This CDR3 reads CASSPQGASTEAFF. CDR3 DNA: TGTGCCAGCAGCCCCCAGGGGGCCTCTACTGAAGCTTTCTTT.

This clone appeared once. The chain couples TRBV4-1 to TRBJ1-1; 9 bases fit TRBD1. With V trimmed by 3 bases and J by 10 bases, 15 bases remained unmatched. The CDR3 runs 16 residues. Per germline, CDR1 MGHRA and CDR2 YSYEKL. The CDR3 bases are TGCGCCAGCAGCCACGCAAACACAGGGGGCAGCGCCGTAGCTTTCTTT. Translating it yields CASSHANTGGSAVAFF.

The chain couples TRBV4-1 to TRBJ2-1; 9 nucleotides match TRBD1. This CDR3 spans 12 amino acids. In germline, CDR1 is MGHRA, CDR2 YSYEKL. After removal of 1 base from V and 15 bases from J, the junction contained 4 bases not matched to a gene. The CDR3 DNA sequence: TGCGCCAGCAGCCAAGGTGGACAGGGGCCGTTCTTC. Translation gives CASSQGGQGPFF.

The genes are TRBV5-4 and TRBJ2-1; 8 nucleotides line up with TRBD2. CDR1 and CDR2 (germline): SGHNT, YYREEE (reference sequence). The CDR3 extends over 18 amino acids. After removal of 0 bases from V and 5 bases from J, the junction contained 13 bases not matched to a gene. The CDR3 spells CASSLDPQPGGPNNEQFF. DNA for the CDR3: TGTGCCAGCAGCTTGGACCCGCAACCGGGAGGGCCGAACAATGAGCAGTTCTTC.

J is TRBJ2-5 and V is TRBV15, with TRBD1 matching over 7 bases. Germline loops: CDR1 LNHNV, CDR2 YYDKDF (reference sequence). V was clipped by 4 bases and J by 5 bases; unmatched bases: 4. The CDR3 sequence is 13 residues long. CDR3 DNA: TGTGCCACCAGCAACGACAGGGCCGAGACCCAGTACTTC. This sequence encodes CATSNDRAETQYF.

In its sample, this clone was seen a few times. DNA for the CDR3: TGCGCCAGCAGCCAAGCCGACACGTACAATGAGCAGTTCTTC. Its protein product is CASSQADTYNEQFF. The V call is TRBV4-1, the J call TRBJ2-1; no clear D gene. CDR1 and CDR2 (germline): MGHRA, YSYEKL. This CDR3 has 14 residues. Trimming pared 1 base from V and 4 bases from J, leaving 8 bases between.

In nucleotides, the CDR3 is TGTGCCAGCAGCTTAGTTCCGGGAGAGGGGTCAGATACGCAGTATTTT. Translating gives CASSLVPGEGSDTQYF. The chain carries TRBV7-9 and TRBJ2-3; D perhaps matches TRBD2 (6 bases). This CDR3 is built from 16 residues. Germline V lookup: CDR1 SEHNR, CDR2 FQNEAQ (reference sequence). Trimming cost V 1 base and J 4 bases, with 15 bases left between them.

The chain is built from TRBV12-5 and TRBJ2-3, with 8 bases aligning to TRBD1. From germline, CDR1 is LGHNT and CDR2 FRNRAP. The V and J ends lost 3 bases and 6 bases, in that order; junction bases with no gene match: 11. This CDR3 contains 16 residues. The CDR3 coding sequence is TGTGCTAGTGGTTTTATGATGGGGCAGGGGGCTGATACGCAGTATTTT. Protein sequence: CASGFMMGQGADTQYF.

There are a few counts of this clone. V gene TRBV19 combines with J gene TRBJ2-2; 11 bases align to TRBD2. Germline V gene sequence: CDR1 LNHDA, CDR2 SQIVND (reference sequence). The CDR3 spans 15 residues. V shed 6 bases, J shed 5 bases, and the junction held 5 bases outside the gene matches. CDR3 sequence: CASSPLAGATGELFF. The CDR3 nucleotides read TGTGCCAGTAGCCCACTAGCGGGAGCTACCGGGGAGCTGTTTTTT.

The chain has TRBV7-6 and TRBJ2-5; 9 bases match TRBD2. CDR1 and CDR2 from the germline V gene are SGHVS and FNYEAQ. There are 15 residues in the CDR3. V was clipped by 1 base and J by 5 bases; unmatched bases: 5. CDR3 sequence (DNA): TGTGCCAGCAGCTTAGATAGCGGGAGTTTGGAGACCCAGTACTTC. This encodes CASSLDSGSLETQYF.

The chain recombines TRBV21-1 with TRBJ1-1; the table's D call, TRBD1, was not checked against the DNA. TRBV21-1 is reported as a pseudogene. CDR3 size: 14 residues. DNA of the CDR3: TGTGCCAGCAGCAAAGTCCATAACAGGGGGAAAGCTTTCTTT. Protein sequence: CASSKVHNRGKAFF.

The chain has TRBV5-1 and TRBJ2-3, with 10 bases aligning to TRBD2. Germline V gene lookup returns CDR1 SGHRS and CDR2 YFSETQ. Trimming removed 7 bases from V and 6 bases from J; junction bases left unmatched: 11. The CDR3 is 15 residues long. The CDR3, as DNA: TGCGCCAGCGGTGGGAAAGCGGGAGGGCCTGATACGCAGTATTTT. Translating gives CASGGKAGGPDTQYF.

This rearrangement joins TRBV4-1 to TRBJ2-1, with 7 bases matching TRBD2. Per germline, CDR1 MGHRA and CDR2 YSYEKL. Trimming at V came to 4 bases and at J to 4 bases, leaving 4 bases not matched to a gene. This CDR3 has 14 amino acids. CDR3 DNA sequence: TGCGCCAGCAGCCCGGCTAGCGGATACAATGAGCAGTTCTTC. Its translation is CASSPASGYNEQFF.

Here the CDR3 DNA reads TGTGCCAGCAGCCCCGCTAGCGGGAGGCTTCAGGGCCGCTACGAGCAGTACTTC. The encoded protein is CASSPASGRLQGRYEQYF. The chain carries TRBV9 and TRBJ2-7, with 11 bases aligning to TRBD2. This CDR3 is 18 amino acids long. CDR1 is SGDLS, CDR2 YYNGEE, per germline. V gave up 4 bases and J gave up 3 bases; unmatched junction bases: 15.